Listed below are T cell receptor beta chains from one sample, sequenced in a study of T cell repertoires in cytomegalovirus infection. TCRdb redid the calling of the reads with MiXCR, one entry per CDR3 protein. The sample has roughly 180,000 distinct CDR3 sequences; less than 25% are singletons. These receptors' targets are unknown. The sequencing used CD8+ T cells from cultured PBMCs, collected from culture after CMV antigen stimulation. Receptors were obtained from a human donor in good health (CMV status not recorded). Some clones in this sample may be carry-over from other donors' samples. Each CDR3 is given with its conserved first and last residue. A D gene is named only where the DNA matches it firmly. Expanded clones are given a class, and other clones once, few, many or no size at all.

D: TRBD2
J: TRBJ2-5
size: once
V: TRBV7-2
CDR3: CASSLASGAYQETQYF
DNA: TGTGCCAGCAGCTTAGCTAGCGGGGCCTACCAAGAGACCCAGTACTTC

D: .
J: TRBJ2-7
size: .
V: TRBV4-1
CDR3: CASSRRTNPYEQYF
DNA: TGCGCCAGCAGCCGACGGACTAATCCCTACGAGCAGTACTTC

D: .
J: TRBJ2-7
size: .
V: TRBV7-8
CDR3: CASSSYQGPSYEQYF
DNA: TGTGCCAGCAGCTCCTACCAGGGGCCTTCCTACGAGCAGTACTTC

D: TRBD1
J: TRBJ2-2
size: .
V: TRBV11-2
CDR3: CASSPPGQGTGELFF
DNA: TGTGCCAGCAGTCCTCCGGGACAGGGGACCGGGGAGCTGTTTTTT

D: .
J: TRBJ2-5
size: .
V: TRBV20-1
CDR3: CSAPTGGVTQETQYF
DNA: TGCAGTGCCCCCACAGGGGGGGTGACCCAAGAGACCCAGTACTTC

D: TRBD1
J: TRBJ2-7
size: few
V: TRBV28
CDR3: CASSSPGTGAYEQYF
DNA: TGTGCCAGCAGTTCCCCCGGGACAGGGGCCTACGAGCAGTACTTC

D: .
J: TRBJ2-5
size: .
V: TRBV29-1
CDR3: CSVAPARTKETQYF
DNA: TGCAGCGTTGCCCCAGCGCGGACCAAGGAGACCCAGTACTTC

D: .
J: TRBJ2-7
size: few
V: TRBV7-9
CDR3: CATSTGSSYEQYF
DNA: TGTGCCACATCTACAGGGAGTTCCTACGAGCAGTACTTC

D: .
J: TRBJ2-1
size: .
V: TRBV4-2
CDR3: CASSQEISWAFNEQFF
DNA: TGTGCCAGCAGCCAAGAAATCTCGTGGGCGTTCAATGAGCAGTTCTTC

D: .
J: TRBJ2-1
size: many
V: TRBV7-2
CDR3: CASSLGAEQFF
DNA: TGTGCCAGCAGCTTGGGTGCTGAGCAGTTCTTC

D: .
J: TRBJ1-1
size: .
V: TRBV3-1
CDR3: CASSELYSGPQGGSTEAFF
DNA: TGTGCCAGCAGCGAGTTATACAGCGGGCCCCAGGGTGGGAGCACTGAAGCTTTCTTT

D: .
J: TRBJ2-7
size: .
V: TRBV7-6
CDR3: CASSLAIRVHEQYF
DNA: TGTGCCAGCAGCTTAGCGATTCGGGTGCACGAGCAGTACTTC

D: .
J: TRBJ2-2
size: .
V: TRBV7-9
CDR3: CASTPFSGSAGELFF
DNA: TGTGCCAGCACCCCCTTCTCTGGCTCTGCCGGGGAGCTGTTTTTT

D: .
J: TRBJ2-3
size: few
V: TRBV7-2
CDR3: CASSFGGTYTDTQYF
DNA: TGTGCCAGCAGCTTTGGGGGGACATACACAGATACGCAGTATTTT

D: .
J: TRBJ1-5
size: few
V: TRBV6-2/TRBV6-3
CDR3: CASTGARQPQHF
DNA: TGTGCCAGCACAGGGGCGAGGCAGCCCCAGCATTTT

D: TRBD1
J: TRBJ2-3
size: .
V: TRBV6-5
CDR3: CASSPQDRATDTQYF
DNA: TGTGCCAGCAGCCCACAAGACAGGGCGACAGATACGCAGTATTTT

D: .
J: TRBJ2-7
size: .
V: TRBV6-1
CDR3: CASSEGTTYEQYF
DNA: TGTGCCAGCAGTGAAGGGACGACCTACGAGCAGTACTTC

D: .
J: TRBJ1-1
size: few
V: TRBV7-9
CDR3: CASSPFLGGTTEAFF
DNA: TGTGCCAGCAGCCCATTCCTCGGGGGGACCACTGAAGCTTTCTTT

D: TRBD1
J: TRBJ2-3
size: few
V: TRBV7-3
CDR3: CASSLGLSRQGATDTQYF
DNA: TGTGCCAGCAGCTTAGGCCTGAGTAGGCAGGGGGCGACAGATACGCAGTATTTT

D: .
J: TRBJ2-1
size: .
V: TRBV5-4
CDR3: CASSLAGANYNEQFF
DNA: TGTGCCAGCAGCTTGGCGGGGGCCAATTACAATGAGCAGTTCTTC

D: .
J: TRBJ2-7
size: once
V: TRBV7-6
CDR3: CASSLAHLAKGSSEQYF
DNA: TGTGCCAGCAGCTTAGCGCATTTGGCGAAAGGGTCTTCCGAGCAGTACTTC

D: .
J: TRBJ1-1
size: .
V: TRBV12-3/TRBV12-4
CDR3: CASSFSVGAEAFF
DNA: TGTGCCAGCAGTTTTTCGGTTGGCGCTGAAGCTTTCTTT

D: .
J: TRBJ2-3
size: once
V: TRBV11-2
CDR3: CASSLSPEGDTQYF
DNA: TGTGCCAGCAGCTTATCTCCGGAGGGAGATACGCAGTATTTT

D: TRBD2
J: TRBJ2-2
size: few
V: TRBV7-9
CDR3: CASSPAGTGELFF
DNA: TGTGCCAGCAGCCCAGCGGGGACCGGGGAGCTGTTTTTT